A selection of T cell receptor beta chains follows, all from one sample in a study of T-cell reconstitution after alpha-beta-depleted transplantation in children. Using its own MiXCR run on the PCR reads, TCRdb lists one record per CDR3 protein. The table shows hundreds of thousands of distinct CDR3 sequences, with around 13% occurring only once. The sequencing used PBMCs, collected before TCRalphabeta/CD19-depleted stem cell transplant. These receptors all come from a girl aged 2-15 years with congenital amegakaryocytic thrombocytopenia, due to receive a stem cell transplant. The CDR3 runs from the conserved cysteine through the conserved F or W. D genes are given only for firm matches. Rows give clone size only sometimes, using once, few, many, or a class for an expanded clone.

cdr3_aa,cdr3_nt,j_call,clone_size,v_call,d_call
CATRSGQAGTGELFF,TGTGCCACCCGGAGTGGACAGGCAGGGACCGGGGAGCTGTTTTTT,TRBJ2-2,few,TRBV24-1,TRBD1
CASSLGRMAGNTEAFF,TGCGCCAGCAGCTTGGGAAGGATGGCGGGCAACACTGAAGCTTTCTTT,TRBJ1-1,-,TRBV5-1,-
CASRGGLNNEQFF,TGTGCCAGCCGGGGGGGACTTAACAATGAGCAGTTCTTC,TRBJ2-1,-,TRBV12-3/TRBV12-4,TRBD2
CASSKADSTHEKLFF,TGTGCCAGCAGCAAGGCGGACAGTACCCATGAAAAACTGTTTTTT,TRBJ1-4,-,TRBV21-1,-
CSVESLRVGTDTQYF,TGCAGCGTTGAAAGCCTACGCGTCGGCACAGATACGCAGTATTTT,TRBJ2-3,many,TRBV29-1,-
CASARTTSPGELFF,TGCGCCAGCGCCCGGACGACTAGTCCCGGGGAGCTGTTTTTT,TRBJ2-2,many,TRBV4-1,-
CASSYNLGLAGVKAEQFF,TGTGCCAGCAGTTACAACCTGGGACTAGCGGGAGTTAAGGCTGAGCAGTTCTTC,TRBJ2-1,many,TRBV6-5,TRBD2
CSVEKTGTDTQYF,TGCAGCGTTGAAAAGACAGGCACAGATACGCAGTATTTT,TRBJ2-3,many,TRBV29-1,-
CATSESMVQFF,TGTGCCACCAGTGAGAGCATGGTTCAGTTCTTC,TRBJ2-1,-,TRBV24-1,-
CAISVSSGGGGNEQFF,TGTGCCATCAGTGTCTCTAGCGGAGGGGGGGGGAATGAGCAGTTCTTC,TRBJ2-1,-,TRBV10-3,-
CASNQDSYEQYF,TGTGCCAGCAACCAGGATAGCTACGAGCAGTACTTC,TRBJ2-7,few,TRBV28,-